This TCR beta chain was sequenced in a study of blood T cell repertoires in COVID-19. Sequencing was performed with immunoSEQ multiplex PCR; in TCRdb, only in-frame clones are kept and a portion is missing. Seen here are under 200,000 clones, around 80% observed once, and the top ten hold about a tenth. The germline CDR1 and CDR2 sequences are MNHEY and SMNVEV (reference sequence). V was clipped by 5 bases and J by 1 base; unmatched bases: 11. The CDR3 sequence is 17 residues long. The gene calls are TRBV27 and TRBJ1-5; 7 bases align to TRBD1. The clonotype comes from a woman of 80 years or more with active or convalescent COVID-19. The sample comprised peripheral blood. The CDR3 DNA follows: TGTGCCAGCAGTCCGATAAGAGGGGGCGCGAGCAATCAGCCCCAGCATTTT. As protein: CASSPIRGGASNQPQHF.